The clone carrying this T cell receptor beta chain showed up many times. Its cognate antigen is unknown. TCR alpha and TCR beta cDNA libraries carrying sample barcodes and UMIs came from 5'RACE with constant-segment primers. TCRdb re-called the 5' RACE reads with MiXCR, one entry per CDR3 protein. The data show roughly 35,000 distinct CDR3 sequences, with around 20% seen just once and 1.5% to 1.9% held by the top ten. This CDR3 is 16 amino acids long. Trimming took 4 bases from V and 6 from J, leaving 22 bases between them. Germline CDR1 and CDR2: MNHNY and SVGAGI (reference sequence). The data were taken from a study of T-cell memory formation after mild COVID-19. Looking at the study overall: TCR clusters were mostly confined to one donor each. Whole-study findings and limits: Among clones peaking at day 37 in the second wave, SARS-CoV-2 specificity remained unconfirmed.

Material: PBMCs or a T cell subset sorted from them (not recorded which). This sequence was found in an adult who had mild COVID-19 (a few samples of this study predate the infection). Cell type and time point are not known. This chain joins TRBV6-6 and TRBJ2-7, with D uncertain. CDR3 region: CASSSVLTSAWSEQYF. The CDR3 region has the DNA TGTGCCAGCAGTTCGGTGTTGACGTCGGCTTGGTCCGAGCAGTACTTC.